The clone carrying this T cell receptor beta chain appeared a few times. Method: immunoSEQ multiplex PCR; TCRdb's copy keeps in-frame clones and lacks some. The sample yields 210,000 or so clones, 65% to 85% seen once. The source of the sample is a study of blood T cell repertoires in COVID-19. Study-wide context: Sample material is recorded as cDNA or gDNA derived from T cells, B-cell-depleted T cells, or PBMCs.

Per the germline V gene, CDR1 is MNHEY and CDR2 is SVGAGI. The junction had 6 bases not matched to a gene; V was cut back by 6 bases and J by 3 bases. There are 14 residues in the CDR3. Which cohort a participant joined came from the clinical history participants gave. V is TRBV6-5 and J is TRBJ2-3; 7 positions agree with TRBD1. The specimen was PBMCs or T cells enriched from blood (not recorded which). This receptor was identified in a man in his thirties or forties with acute COVID-19. CDR3 protein: CASSDRVGTDTQYF. CDR3 nucleotides: TGTGCCAGCAGCGACAGGGTAGGAACAGATACGCAGTATTTT.